Shown below are 10 T cell receptor beta chains from a single sample sequenced in a study of T cell responses to AZD1222 COVID-19 vaccine. Method: immunoSEQ multiplex PCR; TCRdb's copy keeps in-frame clones and lacks some. The table includes about 180,000 clones, about 90% detected once. This material consisted of peripheral blood, taken on day 0 of AZD1222 vaccination. The receptors were sampled from an adult in good health.

This rearrangement joins TRBV11-2 to TRBJ1-3, with D hard to call. V shed 3 bases and J shed 0 bases, with 9 bases lying between them. Per the germline V gene, CDR1 is SGHAT and CDR2 is FQNNGV. The CDR3 is made up of 15 amino acids. The CDR3 DNA is TGTGCCAGCAGCTTCGAAGGGCGCTCTGGAAACACCATATATTTT. It codes for CASSFEGRSGNTIYF. The variable domain in full, with the rest retrieved from reference TRBV11-2 and TRBJ1-3, is EAGVAQSPRYKIIEKRQSVAFWCNPISGHATLYWYQQILGQGPKLLIQFQNNGVVDDSQLPKDRFSAERLKGVDSTLKIQPAKLEDSAVYLCASSFEGRSGNTIYFGEGSWLTVV.

The chain combines TRBV6-1 with TRBJ1-1; TRBD1 matches 7 bases. CDR3 size: 17 residues. Germline loops: CDR1 MNHNS, CDR2 SASEGT. V lost 4 bases and J lost 0; bases outside the gene matches: 11. The CDR3 region is CASSAGRGRGMNTEAFF. For the CDR3, the DNA is TGTGCCAGCAGTGCTGGGAGGGGCAGGGGGATGAACACTGAAGCTTTCTTT.

V gene TRBV30 combines with J gene TRBJ1-1, with no clear D. Germline CDR1 is GTSNPN and CDR2 is SVGIG (reference sequence). The CDR3 sequence is 14 residues long. The V end lost 4 bases, the J end lost 5 bases, and 17 bases lay between the germline ends. DNA for the CDR3: TGTGCCTGGACCGACGGGGATACTGGGACTGAAGCTTTCTTT. This translates into CAWTDGDTGTEAFF.

About this clone itself: Other nucleotide sequences in the sample specify the same CDR3. The rearrangement links TRBV24-1 to TRBJ2-1; either TRBD1 or TRBD2 may supply D (5 bases each). Trimming cost V 0 bases and J 10 bases, with 9 bases left between them. The CDR3 consists of 13 residues. In germline, CDR1 is KGHDR, CDR2 SFDVKD. The CDR3 DNA reads as TGTGCCACCAGTGATTTGCGGGGCAACGAGCAGTTCTTC. Translating gives CATSDLRGNEQFF.

The V and J genes are TRBV30 and TRBJ1-6; D call uncertain. Trimming stripped 0 bases from V and 0 bases from J, with 6 bases between. CDR3 length equals 15 residues. Germline V gene data show CDR1 as GTSNPN and CDR2 as SVGIG (reference sequence). CDR3 amino acids: CAWSVISSYNSPLHF. The CDR3 region has the DNA TGTGCCTGGAGTGTAATTAGCTCCTATAATTCACCCCTCCACTTT.

This chain uses TRBV30 with TRBJ2-2; 9 bases map to TRBD2. This CDR3 is built from 16 residues. The V segment lost 2 bases and the J segment 4 bases; nucleotides outside the gene matches: 8. Per the germline V gene, CDR1 is GTSNPN and CDR2 is SVGIG (reference sequence). The CDR3 coding sequence is TGTGCCTGGAGTCCGGGCCTAGCGGGGATCACCGGGGAGCTGTTTTTT. It codes for CAWSPGLAGITGELFF.

This clone has just one count. The V call is TRBV27, the J call TRBJ1-5; 9 positions match TRBD1. This CDR3 contains 15 residues. The germline gives CDR1 MNHEY, CDR2 SMNVEV (reference sequence). V dropped 6 bases and J dropped 0; count of bases not matched to a gene: 3. The CDR3 DNA reads TGTGCCAGCAGGGGGACAGGGCATAGCAATCAGCCCCAGCATTTT. Its translation: CASRGTGHSNQPQHF.

The rearrangement joins TRBV18 to TRBJ1-5, with TRBD1 as a possible D gene (5 bases). The CDR3 covers 15 residues. V was trimmed by 3 bases and J by 1 base, leaving 10 bases between them. The germline gives CDR1 KGHSH, CDR2 LQKENI. The CDR3: CASSPNGGSNQPQHF. The CDR3 bases are TGTGCCAGCTCACCCAACGGGGGGAGCAATCAGCCCCAGCATTTT.

The chain links TRBV4-1 to TRBJ1-1, with D unclear. The germline V gene has CDR1 MGHRA and CDR2 YSYEKL. The V end was cut by 0 bases, the J end by 5 bases, with 10 bases between. This CDR3 spans 14 amino acids. The CDR3 loop is CASSQEEMLTEAFF. CDR3 coding DNA: TGCGCCAGCAGCCAAGAGGAGATGTTGACTGAAGCTTTCTTT.

The chain is built from TRBV30 and TRBJ2-5; D might be TRBD1 (6 bases). Germline V gene sequence: CDR1 GTSNPN, CDR2 SVGIG (reference sequence). This CDR3 region has 16 residues. Trimming shortened V by 0 bases and J by 1 base, and 15 bases separated the two germline ends. CDR3 in amino acids: CAWSVSRTAIQETQYF. CDR3 DNA sequence: TGTGCCTGGAGTGTATCCCGGACAGCGATCCAAGAGACCCAGTACTTC.